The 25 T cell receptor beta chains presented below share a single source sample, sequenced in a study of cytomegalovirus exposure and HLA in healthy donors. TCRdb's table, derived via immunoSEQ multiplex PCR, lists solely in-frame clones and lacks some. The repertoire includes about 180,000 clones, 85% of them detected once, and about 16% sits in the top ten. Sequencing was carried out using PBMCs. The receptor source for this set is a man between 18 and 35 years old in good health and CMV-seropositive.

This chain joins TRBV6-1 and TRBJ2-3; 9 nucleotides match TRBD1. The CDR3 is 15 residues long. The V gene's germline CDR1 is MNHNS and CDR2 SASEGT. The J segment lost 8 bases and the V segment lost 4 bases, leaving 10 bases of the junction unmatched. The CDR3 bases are TGTGCCAGCAGTGCCCAGACAGGGGGAGGGGGTACGCAGTATTTT. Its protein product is CASSAQTGGGGTQYF.

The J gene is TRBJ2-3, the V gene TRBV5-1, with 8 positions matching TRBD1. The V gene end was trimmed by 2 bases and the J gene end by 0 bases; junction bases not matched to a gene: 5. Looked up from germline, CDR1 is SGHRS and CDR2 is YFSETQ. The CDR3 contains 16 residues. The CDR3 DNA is TGCGCCAGCAGCTTCGGACAGGGCATCAGCACAGATACGCAGTATTTT. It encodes CASSFGQGISTDTQYF.

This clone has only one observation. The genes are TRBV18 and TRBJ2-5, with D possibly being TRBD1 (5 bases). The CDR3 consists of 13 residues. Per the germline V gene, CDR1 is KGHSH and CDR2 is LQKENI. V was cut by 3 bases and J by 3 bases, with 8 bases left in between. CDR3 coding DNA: TGTGCCAGCTCACCCGCAGGGAAAGAGACCCAGTACTTC. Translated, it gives CASSPAGKETQYF.

The CDR3 sequence is CATFDRGSLYGYTF. The DNA of the CDR3 is TGTGCCACCTTTGACAGGGGGTCTCTTTATGGCTACACCTTC. The rearrangement uses TRBV2 and TRBJ1-2; 9 bases match TRBD1. From germline, CDR1 is SNHLY and CDR2 FYNNEI. This CDR3 is built from 14 residues. V lost 10 bases to trimming and J lost 5 bases; unmatched junction nucleotides: 11.

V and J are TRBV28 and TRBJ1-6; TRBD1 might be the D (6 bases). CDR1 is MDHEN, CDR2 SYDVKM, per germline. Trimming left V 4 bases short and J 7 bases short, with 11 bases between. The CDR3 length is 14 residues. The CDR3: CASSYRVGNSPLHF. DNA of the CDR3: TGTGCCAGCAGTTACAGGGTTGGGAATTCACCCCTCCACTTT.

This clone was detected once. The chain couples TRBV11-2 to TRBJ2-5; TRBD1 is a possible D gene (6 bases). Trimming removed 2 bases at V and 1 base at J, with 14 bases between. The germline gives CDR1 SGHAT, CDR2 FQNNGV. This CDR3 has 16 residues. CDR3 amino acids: CASSLQADSLQETQYF. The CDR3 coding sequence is TGTGCCAGCAGCTTACAGGCGGACAGCCTCCAAGAGACCCAGTACTTC.

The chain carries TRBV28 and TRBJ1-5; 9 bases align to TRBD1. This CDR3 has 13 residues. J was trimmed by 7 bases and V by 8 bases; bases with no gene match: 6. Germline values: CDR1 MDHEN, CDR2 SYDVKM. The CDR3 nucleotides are TGTGCCAGCGGACAGGGGATGGGACAGCCCCAGCATTTT. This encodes CASGQGMGQPQHF.

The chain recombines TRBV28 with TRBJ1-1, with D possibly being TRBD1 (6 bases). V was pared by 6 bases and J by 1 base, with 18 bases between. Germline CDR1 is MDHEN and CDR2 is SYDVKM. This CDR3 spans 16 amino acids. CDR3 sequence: CASSETGNGWNTEAFF. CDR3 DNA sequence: TGTGCCAGCAGCGAAACAGGGAACGGGTGGAACACTGAAGCTTTCTTT.

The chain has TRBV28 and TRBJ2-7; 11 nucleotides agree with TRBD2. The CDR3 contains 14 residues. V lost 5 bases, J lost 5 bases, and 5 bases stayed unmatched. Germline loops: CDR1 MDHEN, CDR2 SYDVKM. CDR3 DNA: TGTGCCAGCAGTCTGACTAGCGGGGTGCACGAGCAGTACTTC. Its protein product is CASSLTSGVHEQYF.

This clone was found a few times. CDR3 DNA sequence: TGCAGCGGACATACAGGGGGAGGCACTGAAGCTTTCTTT. Translation gives CSGHTGGGTEAFF. The chain recombines TRBV29-1 with TRBJ1-1; 8 nucleotides align to TRBD1. CDR1 is SQVTM and CDR2 is ANQGSEA in the germline V gene. J was trimmed by 4 bases and V by 7 bases; bases with no gene match: 8. The CDR3 runs 13 residues.

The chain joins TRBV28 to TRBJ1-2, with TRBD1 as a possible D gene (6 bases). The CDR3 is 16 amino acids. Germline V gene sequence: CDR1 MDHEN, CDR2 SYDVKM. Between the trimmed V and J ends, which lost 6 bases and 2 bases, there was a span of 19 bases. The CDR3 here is CASSSEGVDSNYGYTF. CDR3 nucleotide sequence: TGTGCCAGCAGCTCAGAGGGGGTGGATTCAAACTATGGCTACACCTTC.

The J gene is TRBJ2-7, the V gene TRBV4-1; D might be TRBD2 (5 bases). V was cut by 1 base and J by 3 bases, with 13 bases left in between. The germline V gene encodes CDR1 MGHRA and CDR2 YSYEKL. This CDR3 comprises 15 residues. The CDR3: CASSQVSASNYEQYF. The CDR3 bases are TGCGCCAGCAGCCAAGTAAGTGCTAGCAACTACGAGCAGTACTTC.

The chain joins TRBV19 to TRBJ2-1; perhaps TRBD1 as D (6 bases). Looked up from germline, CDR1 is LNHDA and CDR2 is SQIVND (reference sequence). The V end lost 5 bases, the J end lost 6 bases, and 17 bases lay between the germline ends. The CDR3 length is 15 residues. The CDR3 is CASSLGQSSGNEQFF. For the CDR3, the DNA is TGTGCCAGTAGTTTGGGACAATCGAGCGGCAATGAGCAGTTCTTC.

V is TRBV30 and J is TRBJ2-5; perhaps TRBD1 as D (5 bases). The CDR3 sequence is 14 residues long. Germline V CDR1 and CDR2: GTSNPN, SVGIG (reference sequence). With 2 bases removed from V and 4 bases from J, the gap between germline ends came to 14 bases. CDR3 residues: CAWSSLWQGETQYF. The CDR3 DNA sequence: TGTGCCTGGAGTAGCTTGTGGCAGGGAGAGACCCAGTACTTC. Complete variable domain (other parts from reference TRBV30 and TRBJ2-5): SQTIHQWPATLVQPVGSPLSLECTVEGTSNPNLYWYRQAAGRGLQLLFYSVGIGQISSEVPQNLSASRPQDRQFILSSKKLLLSDSGFYLCAWSSLWQGETQYFGPGTRLLVL.

The CDR3 sequence is CASSPGTGGTEAFF. CDR3 sequence (DNA): TGTGCCAGCAGTCCTGGGACAGGAGGCACTGAAGCTTTCTTT. The chain combines TRBV27 with TRBJ1-1, with 8 bases identical to TRBD1. Germline-derived CDR1 and CDR2 are MNHEY and SMNVEV (reference sequence). V was pared by 5 bases and J by 4 bases, with 6 bases of the junction left unmatched. This CDR3 is built from 14 residues.

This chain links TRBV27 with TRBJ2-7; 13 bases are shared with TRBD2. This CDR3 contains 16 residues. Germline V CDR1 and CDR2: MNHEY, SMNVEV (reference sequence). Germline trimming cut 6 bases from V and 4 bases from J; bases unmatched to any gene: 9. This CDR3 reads CASSPIGLAGVYEQYF. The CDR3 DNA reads TGTGCCAGCAGCCCCATCGGACTAGCGGGGGTTTACGAGCAGTACTTC.

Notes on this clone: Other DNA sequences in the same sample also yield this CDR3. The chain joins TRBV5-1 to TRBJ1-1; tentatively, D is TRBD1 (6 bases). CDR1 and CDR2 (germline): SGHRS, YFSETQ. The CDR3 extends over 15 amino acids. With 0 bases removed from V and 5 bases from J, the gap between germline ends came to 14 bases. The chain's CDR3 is CASSLVGGGGTEAFF. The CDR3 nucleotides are TGCGCCAGCAGCTTGGTTGGGGGAGGGGGGACTGAAGCTTTCTTT.

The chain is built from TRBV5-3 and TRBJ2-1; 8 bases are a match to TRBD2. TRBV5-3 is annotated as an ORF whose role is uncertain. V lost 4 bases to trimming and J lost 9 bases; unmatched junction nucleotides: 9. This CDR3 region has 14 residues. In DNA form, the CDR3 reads TGTGCCAGAAGCACGTCCTACGGGGGGGGTGAGCAGTTCTTC. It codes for CARSTSYGGGEQFF.

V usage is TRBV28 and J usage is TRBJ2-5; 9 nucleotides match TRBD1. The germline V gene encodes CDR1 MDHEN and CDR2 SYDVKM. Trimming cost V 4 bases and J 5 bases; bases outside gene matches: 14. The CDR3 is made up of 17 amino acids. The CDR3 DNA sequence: TGTGCCAGCAGTTCCTCCTCTTGGGACAGGGACTTTGAGACCCAGTACTTC. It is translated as CASSSSSWDRDFETQYF.

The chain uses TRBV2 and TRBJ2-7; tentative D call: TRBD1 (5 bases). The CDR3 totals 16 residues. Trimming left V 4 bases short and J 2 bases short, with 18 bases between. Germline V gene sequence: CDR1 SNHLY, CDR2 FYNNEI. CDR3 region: CASSVNRYLWTYEQYF. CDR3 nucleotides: TGTGCCAGCAGTGTGAACAGGTACTTGTGGACCTACGAGCAGTACTTC.

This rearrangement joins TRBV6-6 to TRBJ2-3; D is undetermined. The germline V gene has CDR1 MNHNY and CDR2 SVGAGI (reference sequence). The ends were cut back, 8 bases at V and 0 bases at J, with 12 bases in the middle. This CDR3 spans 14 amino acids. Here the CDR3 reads CASGAAASTDTQYF. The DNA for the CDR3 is TGTGCCAGCGGCGCGGCGGCTAGCACAGATACGCAGTATTTT.

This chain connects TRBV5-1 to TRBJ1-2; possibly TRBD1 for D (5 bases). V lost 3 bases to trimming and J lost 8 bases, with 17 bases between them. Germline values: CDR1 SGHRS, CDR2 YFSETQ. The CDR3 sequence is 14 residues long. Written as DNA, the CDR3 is TGCGCCAGCAGCTCGGAGGGGTTTGAGCGAGGCTACACCTTC. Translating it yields CASSSEGFERGYTF.

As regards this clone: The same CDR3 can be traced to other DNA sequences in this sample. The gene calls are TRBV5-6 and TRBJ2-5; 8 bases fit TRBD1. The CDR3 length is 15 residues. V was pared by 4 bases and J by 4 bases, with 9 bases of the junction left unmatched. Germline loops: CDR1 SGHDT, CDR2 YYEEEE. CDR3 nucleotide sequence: TGTGCCAGCAGCCTGTGGACAGGGTCACGAGAGACCCAGTACTTC. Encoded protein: CASSLWTGSRETQYF.

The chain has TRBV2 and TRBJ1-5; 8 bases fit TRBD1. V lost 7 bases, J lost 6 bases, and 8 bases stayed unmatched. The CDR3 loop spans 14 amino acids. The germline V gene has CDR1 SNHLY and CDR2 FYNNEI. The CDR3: CASKLTGALQPQHF. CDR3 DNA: TGTGCCAGCAAATTGACAGGGGCCCTTCAGCCCCAGCATTTT.

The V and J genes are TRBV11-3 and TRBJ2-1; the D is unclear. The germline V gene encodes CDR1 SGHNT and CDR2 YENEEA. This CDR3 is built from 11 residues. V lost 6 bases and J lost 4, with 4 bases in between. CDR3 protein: CASSRYNEQFF. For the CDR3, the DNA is TGTGCCAGCAGTCGTTACAATGAGCAGTTCTTC.